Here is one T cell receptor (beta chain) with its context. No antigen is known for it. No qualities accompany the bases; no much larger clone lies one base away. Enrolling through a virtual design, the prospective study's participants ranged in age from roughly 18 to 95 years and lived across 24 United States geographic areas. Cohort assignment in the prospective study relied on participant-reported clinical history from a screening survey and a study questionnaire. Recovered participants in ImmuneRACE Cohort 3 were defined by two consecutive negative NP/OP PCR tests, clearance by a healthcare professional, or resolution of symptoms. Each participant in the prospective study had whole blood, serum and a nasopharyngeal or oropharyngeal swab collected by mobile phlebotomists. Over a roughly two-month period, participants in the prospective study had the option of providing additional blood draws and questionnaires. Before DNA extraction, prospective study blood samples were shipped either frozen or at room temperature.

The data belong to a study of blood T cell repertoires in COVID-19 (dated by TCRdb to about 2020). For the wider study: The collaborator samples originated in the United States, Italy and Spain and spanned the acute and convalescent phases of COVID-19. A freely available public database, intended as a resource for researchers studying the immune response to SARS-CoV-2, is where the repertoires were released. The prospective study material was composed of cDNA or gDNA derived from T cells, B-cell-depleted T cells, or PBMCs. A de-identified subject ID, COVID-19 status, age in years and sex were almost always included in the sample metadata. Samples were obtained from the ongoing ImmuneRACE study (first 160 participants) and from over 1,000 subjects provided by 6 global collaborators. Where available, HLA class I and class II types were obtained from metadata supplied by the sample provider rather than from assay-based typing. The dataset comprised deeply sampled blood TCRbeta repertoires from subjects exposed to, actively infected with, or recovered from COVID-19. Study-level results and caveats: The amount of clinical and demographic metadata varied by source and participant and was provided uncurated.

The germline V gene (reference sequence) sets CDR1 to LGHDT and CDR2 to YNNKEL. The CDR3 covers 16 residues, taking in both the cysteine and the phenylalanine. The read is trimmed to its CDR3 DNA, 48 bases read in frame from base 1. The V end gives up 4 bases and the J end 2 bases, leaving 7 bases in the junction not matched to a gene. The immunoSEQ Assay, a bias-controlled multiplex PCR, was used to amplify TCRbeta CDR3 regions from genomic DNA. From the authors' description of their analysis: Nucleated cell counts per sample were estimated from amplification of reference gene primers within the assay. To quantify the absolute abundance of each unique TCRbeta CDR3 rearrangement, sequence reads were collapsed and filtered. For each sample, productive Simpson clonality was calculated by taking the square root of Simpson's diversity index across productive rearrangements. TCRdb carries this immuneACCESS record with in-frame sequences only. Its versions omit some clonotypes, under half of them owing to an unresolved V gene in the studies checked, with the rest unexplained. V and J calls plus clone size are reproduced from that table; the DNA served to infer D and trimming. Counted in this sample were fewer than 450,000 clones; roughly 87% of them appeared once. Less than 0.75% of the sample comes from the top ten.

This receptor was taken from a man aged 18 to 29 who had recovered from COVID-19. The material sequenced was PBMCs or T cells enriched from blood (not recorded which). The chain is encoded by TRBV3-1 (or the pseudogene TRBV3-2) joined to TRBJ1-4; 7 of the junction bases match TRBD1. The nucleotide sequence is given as TGTGCCAGCAGCCGCGGAATGGGACAGACTAATGAAAAACTGTTTTTT. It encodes CASSRGMGQTNEKLFF.